A selection of T cell receptor beta chains follows, all from one sample in a study of OX40 agonist ivuxolimab in advanced cancers. Method: immunoSEQ multiplex PCR; TCRdb's copy keeps in-frame clones and lacks some. The sample has 60,000 or so clones, about 80% seen once. This material consisted of CD4+ or CD8+ T cells sorted from blood, taken in a trial of the OX40 agonist ivuxolimab. The receptors were gathered from an adult with an advanced solid tumor such as melanoma, head and neck, liver or kidney cancer. Each CDR3 is given with its conserved first and last residue. The D gene is left open where the match is weak. Clone size is given for some rows only: seen once, a few or many times, or a class if the clone is expanded.

v_gene	abundance	d_gene	j_gene	CDR3aa	CDR3nt
TRBV5-1	.	.	TRBJ2-5	CASSEEARGGAETQYF	TGCGCCAGCAGCGAGGAGGCCAGGGGTGGAGCAGAGACCCAGTACTTC
TRBV18	.	.	TRBJ2-7	CASSPFTGADEQYF	TGTGCCAGCTCACCATTTACGGGGGCCGACGAGCAGTACTTC
TRBV21-1	.	.	TRBJ2-7	CASSKALTDQYF	TGTGCCAGCAGCAAAGCTCTAACTGATCAGTACTTC
TRBV5-1	.	TRBD2	TRBJ2-5	CASSSLTSREETQYF	TGCGCCAGCAGCTCGCTGACTAGCAGGGAGGAGACCCAGTACTTC
TRBV10-3	.	.	TRBJ1-5	CAISPGVVGNQPQHF	TGTGCCATCAGTCCAGGGGTTGTGGGCAATCAGCCCCAGCATTTT
TRBV5-1	.	.	TRBJ2-7	CASRLEQVPYEQYF	TGCGCCAGTCGCCTAGAGCAGGTTCCCTACGAGCAGTACTTC
TRBV10-3	.	.	TRBJ2-1	CAISESRDEQFF	TGTGCCATCAGTGAGTCAAGGGATGAGCAGTTCTTC
TRBV13	.	TRBD1	TRBJ2-3	CASSNNGQGYTDTQYF	TGTGCCAGCAGCAACAACGGACAGGGCTACACAGATACGCAGTATTTT
TRBV6-1	.	TRBD1	TRBJ1-5	CATQGQGASAQPQHF	TGTGCCACTCAAGGACAGGGGGCTTCGGCTCAGCCCCAGCATTTT
TRBV5-6	.	TRBD1	TRBJ2-7	CASRRTGVHEQYF	TGTGCCAGCAGGAGGACAGGGGTCCACGAGCAGTACTTC
TRBV2	.	TRBD2	TRBJ2-3	CASISGPSTDTQYF	TGTGCCAGTATTAGCGGGCCTAGCACAGATACGCAGTATTTT
TRBV19	.	.	TRBJ2-2	CASSMDRLGTGELFF	TGTGCCAGTAGTATGGACCGCCTCGGGACCGGGGAGCTGTTTTTT
TRBV30	.	.	TRBJ2-2	CALGTRESVTGELFF	TGTGCCTTAGGGACAAGGGAAAGCGTCACCGGGGAGCTGTTTTTT
TRBV5-1	.	.	TRBJ2-5	CASMGGAQETQYF	TGCGCCAGCATGGGGGGGGCTCAAGAGACCCAGTACTTC
TRBV28	few	TRBD1	TRBJ1-1	CASSDNRGVNTEAFF	TGTGCCAGCAGTGACAACAGGGGTGTGAACACTGAAGCTTTCTTT
TRBV10-1	few	TRBD2	TRBJ2-2	CASSPRTSDGELFF	TGCGCCAGCAGTCCTAGGACTAGCGACGGGGAGCTGTTTTTT
TRBV19	.	.	TRBJ2-7	CASSIGGADRPTRQYF	TGTGCCAGTAGTATAGGCGGGGCAGACAGACCTACGAGGCAGTACTTC
TRBV10-3	.	.	TRBJ2-7	CAIRDRLTYEQYF	TGTGCCATCAGAGACAGGCTGACCTACGAGCAGTACTTC
TRBV18	.	.	TRBJ2-4	CASSRGQKADIQYF	TGTGCCAGCTCACGAGGGCAAAAGGCGGACATTCAGTACTTC
TRBV5-1	medium-sized	TRBD2	TRBJ2-7	CASSSFTSGYEQYF	TGCGCCAGCAGCTCTTTTACTAGCGGCTACGAGCAGTACTTC
TRBV6-1	.	TRBD1	TRBJ1-4	CASRSGTGIKKLFF	TGTGCCAGCAGGTCCGGGACAGGGATTAAAAAACTGTTTTTT
TRBV7-2	.	TRBD1	TRBJ1-6	CASSLTQGAYSPLHF	TGTGCCAGCAGCCTTACTCAGGGGGCCTATTCACCCCTCCACTTT
TRBV21-1	.	.	TRBJ2-3	CASVEWDSVTDTQYF	TGTGCCAGTGTCGAGTGGGACAGTGTTACAGATACGCAGTATTTT
TRBV7-5	.	.	TRBJ2-7	CARSPETGGYEQYF	TGTGCCAGAAGCCCAGAGACAGGCGGCTACGAGCAGTACTTC